One sample yielded the 18 T cell receptor beta chains listed below, sequenced in a study of control samples from healthy donors and cancer patients. Profiling relied on immunoSEQ multiplex PCR, and the TCRdb table lists in-frame clones only, not all of them. The sample includes about 110,000 clones, approximately 84% seen only once; the top ten take 6.5%. Sequencing used blood. Receptor source: a man aged 18 to 30 in good health.

A single count supports this clone. The V call is TRBV4-1, the J call TRBJ1-5; D gene ambiguous. Per the germline V gene, CDR1 is MGHRA and CDR2 is YSYEKL. The CDR3 loop spans 19 amino acids. The ends were cut back, 0 bases at V and 4 bases at J, with 22 bases in the middle. In DNA, the CDR3 is TGCGCCAGCAGCCAAGATTCGGGCCTACCGATGGTCATAAATCAGCCCCAGCATTTT. Translation: CASSQDSGLPMVINQPQHF.

The chain joins TRBV11-3 to TRBJ2-5; 13 nucleotides agree with TRBD2. The CDR3 is 17 amino acids. Germline CDR1 is SGHNT and CDR2 is YENEEA. Trimming took 5 bases from V and 4 from J; bases not matched to a gene: 10. The CDR3 loop reads CASSLRTSGGGLETQYF. In DNA, the CDR3 is TGTGCCAGCAGCCTGCGGACTAGCGGGGGAGGCTTAGAGACCCAGTACTTC.

This rearrangement joins TRBV6-5 to TRBJ2-1, with TRBD2 identical over 14 bases. J gave up 14 bases and V 5 bases, and 2 bases lay outside the gene matches. The CDR3 has 12 residues. Germline loops: CDR1 MNHEY, CDR2 SVGAGI. As DNA, the CDR3 is TGTGCCAGCAGTCAGACTAGCGGGGGGGAGTTCTTC. Amino acid sequence: CASSQTSGGEFF.

CDR3 protein: CASKTGTGIQPQHF. In DNA form, the CDR3 reads TGTGCCAGCAAGACAGGGACAGGGATTCAGCCCCAGCATTTT. This chain uses TRBV2 with TRBJ1-5; TRBD1 aligns across 9 bases. Germline lookup yields CDR1 SNHLY and CDR2 FYNNEI. This CDR3 region has 14 residues. The V segment lost 7 bases and the J segment 6 bases; nucleotides outside the gene matches: 7.

This clone was seen a single time. The rearrangement uses TRBV6-5 and TRBJ2-7, with D tentatively TRBD2 (6 bases). Per the germline V gene, CDR1 is MNHEY and CDR2 is SVGAGI. V was shortened by 2 bases and J by 6 bases, with 11 bases between the two germline ends. This CDR3 comprises 13 residues. The CDR3 spells CASSYARGSEQYV. CDR3 DNA sequence: TGTGCCAGCAGTTACGCTCGGGGGAGCGAGCAGTACGTC.

The chain links TRBV30 to TRBJ1-2; 10 bases agree with TRBD1. V was pared by 3 bases and J by 4 bases, with 5 bases of the junction left unmatched. The CDR3 runs 14 residues. The germline CDR1 and CDR2 sequences are GTSNPN and SVGIG (reference sequence). CDR3 nucleotides: TGTGCCTGGAGCCCGGACAGGGGGATCTATGGCTACACCTTC. This codes for CAWSPDRGIYGYTF.

The V call is TRBV2, the J call TRBJ2-1, with D possibly being TRBD2 (6 bases). The CDR3 extends over 13 amino acids. Trimming cost V 6 bases and J 1 base, with 7 bases left between them. Germline loops: CDR1 SNHLY, CDR2 FYNNEI. The CDR3 nucleotides are TGTGCCAGCAGGGGACTTTCCTACAATGAGCAGTTCTTC. Its translation: CASRGLSYNEQFF.

The gene calls are TRBV19 and TRBJ1-1, with 10 bases that match TRBD1. This CDR3 is built from 15 residues. The germline V gene has CDR1 LNHDA and CDR2 SQIVND (reference sequence). Trimming took 1 base from V and 5 from J; bases not matched to a gene: 4. CDR3 protein: CASSIGRQGATEAFF. The CDR3 DNA reads as TGTGCCAGTAGTATAGGGAGACAGGGGGCTACTGAAGCTTTCTTT.

The chain has TRBV11-1 and TRBJ1-1; possibly TRBD1 for D (5 bases). Germline assignment: CDR1 SGHAT and CDR2 FQDESV (reference sequence). V lost 2 bases to trimming and J lost 5 bases, with 12 bases between them. CDR3 length equals 14 residues. The CDR3 here is CASSLSGIDTEAFF. The DNA for the CDR3 is TGTGCCAGCAGCTTATCAGGGATTGATACTGAAGCTTTCTTT.

The chain recombines TRBV2 with TRBJ1-1, with 7 bases identical to TRBD1. Germline V gene lookup returns CDR1 SNHLY and CDR2 FYNNEI. V gave up 3 bases and J gave up 4 bases; unmatched junction bases: 8. The CDR3 covers 15 residues. CDR3 amino acids: CASSEWLSGGTEAFF. As DNA, the CDR3 is TGTGCCAGCAGTGAGTGGCTCTCAGGGGGCACTGAAGCTTTCTTT.

The chain is built from TRBV9 and TRBJ1-5, with D tentatively TRBD1 (5 bases). This CDR3 has 14 amino acids. Germline loops: CDR1 SGDLS, CDR2 YYNGEE. The V and J ends lost 0 bases and 6 bases respectively, with 10 bases between them. CDR3 loop: CASSVGDLGQPQHF. CDR3 coding DNA: TGTGCCAGCAGCGTAGGGGACTTAGGTCAGCCCCAGCATTTT.

The chain links TRBV7-9 to TRBJ2-3; TRBD2 aligns across 12 bases. CDR1 and CDR2 from the germline V gene are SEHNR and FQNEAQ (reference sequence). CDR3 length: 15 residues. Trimming at V came to 5 bases and at J to 4 bases, leaving 4 bases not matched to a gene. CDR3 sequence: CASSASGGASDTQYF. In DNA, the CDR3 is TGTGCCAGCAGCGCTAGCGGGGGGGCCTCAGATACGCAGTATTTT.

CDR3 sequence (DNA): TGTGCCAGCAGTTTTTTCAAAGGGGGGAATCAGCCCCAGCATTTT. This encodes CASSFFKGGNQPQHF. V is TRBV6-5 and J is TRBJ1-5; a possible D gene is TRBD1 (6 bases). Germline values: CDR1 MNHEY, CDR2 SVGAGI. Trimming took 4 bases from V and 4 from J, leaving 14 bases between them. The CDR3 spans 15 residues.

The V gene is TRBV29-1, the J gene TRBJ2-1; D may be TRBD1 (6 bases). The CDR3 covers 15 residues. From germline, CDR1 is SQVTM and CDR2 ANQGSEA. Trimming took off 2 bases at V and 8 bases at J, with 19 bases between the two ends. CDR3 DNA sequence: TGCAGCGTTGAATTGGAACGAGGTAACAGGGATGAGCAGTTCTTC. Amino acid sequence: CSVELERGNRDEQFF.

The rearrangement uses TRBV28 and TRBJ2-7; 9 bases are shared with TRBD1. Germline CDR1 MDHEN, CDR2 SYDVKM. Trimming cost V 5 bases and J 4 bases; bases outside gene matches: 6. The CDR3 is 14 amino acids. In DNA form, the CDR3 reads TGTGCCAGCAGTGGGACAGGGCGTTTGTACGAGCAGTACTTC. Residues: CASSGTGRLYEQYF.

This clone was recorded once. The chain joins TRBV6-2 or TRBV6-3 to TRBJ1-4; D not resolved. The germline gives CDR1 MNHEY, CDR2 SVGEGT. The CDR3 is 17 amino acids. Between the trimmed V and J ends, which lost 6 bases and 2 bases, there was a span of 19 bases. The CDR3 DNA is TGTGCCAGCAGCGCCAGGACGGCCCTAAGGACTAATGAAAAACTGTTTTTT. Translated: CASSARTALRTNEKLFF.

This chain uses TRBV7-9 with TRBJ2-1, with D unresolved. The V and J ends lost 1 base and 4 bases respectively, with 11 bases between them. This CDR3 spans 15 amino acids. Germline CDR1 reads SEHNR; CDR2 reads FQNEAQ (reference sequence). The CDR3 loop is CASSLDGNPYNEQFF. The CDR3, as DNA: TGTGCCAGCAGCTTAGACGGTAACCCATACAATGAGCAGTTCTTC. Combining the CDR3 with reference TRBV7-9 and TRBJ2-1 gives the whole variable domain DTGVSQNPRHKITKRGQNVTFRCDPISEHNRLYWYRQTLGQGPEFLTYFQNEAQLEKSRLLSDRFSAERPKGSFSTLEIQRTEQGDSAMYLCASSLDGNPYNEQFFGPGTRLTVL.

The chain has TRBV30 and TRBJ1-5; tentative D call: TRBD1 (5 bases). Germline CDR1 is GTSNPN and CDR2 is SVGIG (reference sequence). The V end was cut by 2 bases, the J end by 2 bases, with 10 bases between. The CDR3 loop spans 14 amino acids. The CDR3 loop is CAWSLGRGNQPQHF. CDR3 sequence (DNA): TGTGCCTGGAGTCTTGGCAGGGGCAATCAGCCCCAGCATTTT.